The T cell receptor (beta chain) under discussion was sequenced for a study of T cells in Graves' hyperthyroidism and ophthalmopathy. Per germline, CDR1 KGHDR and CDR2 SFDVKD. This CDR3 contains 14 residues. V lost 2 bases and J lost 3, with 7 bases in between. Regions amplified from RNA transcripts were the TCR beta CDR3 regions. In the first-round RT-PCR of the TCR CDR3, the HTBI primer set was used. TCRdb itself ran the multiplex PCR reads through MiXCR, one entry per CDR3 protein. The table records roughly 300,000 distinct CDR3 sequences, 25% of them present only once. This clonotype was seen repeatedly, ten times or more.

The material sequenced was blood. This TCR derives from a man between 35 and 55 years old with Graves' hyperthyroidism that later progressed to Graves' ophthalmopathy. This chain connects TRBV24-1 to TRBJ1-5; unclear D gene. CDR3 in DNA: TGTGCCACCAGTGATTCGGTCTACAATCAGCCCCAGCATTTT. Protein: CATSDSVYNQPQHF.